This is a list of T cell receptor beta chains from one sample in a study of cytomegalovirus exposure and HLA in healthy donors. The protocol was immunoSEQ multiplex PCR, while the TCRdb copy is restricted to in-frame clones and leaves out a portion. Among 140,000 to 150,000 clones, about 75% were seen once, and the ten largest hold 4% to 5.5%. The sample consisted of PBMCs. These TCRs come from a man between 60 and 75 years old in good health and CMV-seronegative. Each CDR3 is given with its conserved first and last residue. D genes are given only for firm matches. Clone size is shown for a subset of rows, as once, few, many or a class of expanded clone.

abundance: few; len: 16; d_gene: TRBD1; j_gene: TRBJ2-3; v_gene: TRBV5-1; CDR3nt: TGCGCCAGCAGCTCTGTAGACAGGGAAGGAACAGATACGCAGTATTTT; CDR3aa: CASSSVDREGTDTQYF
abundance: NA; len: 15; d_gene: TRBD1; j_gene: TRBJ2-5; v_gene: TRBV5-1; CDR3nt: TGCGCCAGCAGCCCTTGGACAGGGGCCTGGGAGACTCAGTACTTC; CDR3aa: CASSPWTGAWETQYF
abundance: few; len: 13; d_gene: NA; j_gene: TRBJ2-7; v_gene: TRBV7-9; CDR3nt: TGTGCCAGCAGCTTAACGAGCTCCTACGAGCAGTACTTC; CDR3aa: CASSLTSSYEQYF
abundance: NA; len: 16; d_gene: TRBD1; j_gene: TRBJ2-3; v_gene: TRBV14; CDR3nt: TGTGCCAGCAGCCAAGGGACAGGGTTGATGACAGATACGCAGTATTTT; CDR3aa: CASSQGTGLMTDTQYF
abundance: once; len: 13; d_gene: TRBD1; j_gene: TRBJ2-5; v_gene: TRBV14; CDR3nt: TGTGCCAGCGGATGGACAGGGGATGAGACCCAGTACTTC; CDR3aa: CASGWTGDETQYF
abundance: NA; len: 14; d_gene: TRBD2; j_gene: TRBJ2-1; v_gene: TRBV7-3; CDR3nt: TGTGCCAGCAGCCCGGGACTAGCGGGAGATGAGCAGTTCTTC; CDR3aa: CASSPGLAGDEQFF
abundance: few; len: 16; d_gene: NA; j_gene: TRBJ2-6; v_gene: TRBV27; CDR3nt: TGTGCCAGCAGTTTGGTAACAGGGACAGGGGCCAACGTCCTGACTTTC; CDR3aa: CASSLVTGTGANVLTF
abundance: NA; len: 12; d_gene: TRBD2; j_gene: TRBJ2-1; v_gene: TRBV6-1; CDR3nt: TGTGCCAGCACCGGCGGGAGGAACGAGCAGTTCTTC; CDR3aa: CASTGGRNEQFF
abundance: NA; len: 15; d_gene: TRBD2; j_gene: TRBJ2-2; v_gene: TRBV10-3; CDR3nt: TGTGCCATCAGACTAGCGGGAGGGCGAACCGGGGAGCTGTTTTTT; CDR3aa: CAIRLAGGRTGELFF
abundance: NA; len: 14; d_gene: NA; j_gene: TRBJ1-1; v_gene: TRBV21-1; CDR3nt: TGTGCCAGCAGCCCCAGGACAGGGACATTAGAAGCTTTCTTT; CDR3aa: CASSPRTGTLEAFF
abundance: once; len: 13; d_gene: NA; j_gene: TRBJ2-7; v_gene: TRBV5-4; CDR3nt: TGTGCCAGCAGCGTACAGGACTCCTACGAGCAGTACTTC; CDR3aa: CASSVQDSYEQYF
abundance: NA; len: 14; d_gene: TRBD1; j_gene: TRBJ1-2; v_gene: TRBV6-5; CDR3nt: TGTGCCAGCAGCGAAGGGGGCGCCATCTATGGCTACACCTTC; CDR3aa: CASSEGGAIYGYTF
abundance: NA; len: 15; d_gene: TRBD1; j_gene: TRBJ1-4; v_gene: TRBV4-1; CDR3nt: TGCGCCAGCAGCCAAGTGTCGGACAGGGCTGAAAAACTGTTTTTT; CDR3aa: CASSQVSDRAEKLFF
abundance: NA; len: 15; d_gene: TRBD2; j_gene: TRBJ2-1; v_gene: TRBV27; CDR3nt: TGTGCCAGCAGTACCGGACTAGGAGAGTTCGATGAGCAGTTCTTC; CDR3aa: CASSTGLGEFDEQFF
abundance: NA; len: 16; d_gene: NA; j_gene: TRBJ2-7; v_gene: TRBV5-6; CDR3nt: TGTGCCAGCAGCCCGTATCAAATAACTAGGGTGGGGGAGCAGTACTTC; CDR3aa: CASSPYQITRVGEQYF
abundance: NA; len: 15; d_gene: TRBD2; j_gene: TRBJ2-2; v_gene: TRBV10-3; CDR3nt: TGTGCCATCAGTGAGCTAGCGGGAGTCACCGGGGAGCTGTTTTTT; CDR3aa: CAISELAGVTGELFF
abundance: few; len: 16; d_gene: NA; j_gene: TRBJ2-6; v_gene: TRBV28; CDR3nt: TGTGCCAGCAGTCCCGCGGGGGCTGGTGGGGCCAACGTCCTGACTTTC; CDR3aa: CASSPAGAGGANVLTF
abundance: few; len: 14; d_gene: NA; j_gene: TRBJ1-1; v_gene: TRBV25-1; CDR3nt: TGTGCCAGCAGTAAACAGGGTATGAACACTGAAGCTTTCTTT; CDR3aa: CASSKQGMNTEAFF
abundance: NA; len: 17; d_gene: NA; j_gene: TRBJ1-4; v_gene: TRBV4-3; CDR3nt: TGCGCCAGCAGCCAAGAGTATTCAGGGTTGTCAAATGAAAAACTGTTTTTT; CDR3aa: CASSQEYSGLSNEKLFF
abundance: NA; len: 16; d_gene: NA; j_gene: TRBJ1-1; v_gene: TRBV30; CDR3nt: TGTGCCTGGAGTGCTGGAGGTTTTATATTAGGCACTGAAGCTTTCTTT; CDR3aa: CAWSAGGFILGTEAFF
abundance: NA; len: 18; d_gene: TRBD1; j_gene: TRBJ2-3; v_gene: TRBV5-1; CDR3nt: TGCGCCAGCAGCTTGGCCGGGGACAGGGCGATCAGCACAGATACGCAGTATTTT; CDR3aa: CASSLAGDRAISTDTQYF
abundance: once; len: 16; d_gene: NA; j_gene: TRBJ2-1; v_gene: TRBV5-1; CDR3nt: TGCGCCAGCAGAACCGAACCGGGCGTGGGGGGCAATGAGCAGTTCTTC; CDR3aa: CASRTEPGVGGNEQFF
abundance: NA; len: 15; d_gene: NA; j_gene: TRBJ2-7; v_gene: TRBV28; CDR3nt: TGTGCCAGCAGCCTCGTGGGGGGACTCTCCTACGAGCAGTACTTC; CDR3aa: CASSLVGGLSYEQYF
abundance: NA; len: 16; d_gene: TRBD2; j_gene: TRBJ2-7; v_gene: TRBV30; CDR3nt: TGTGCCTGGAGTAACCCCGGACTAGCGGGCTCCTACGAGCAGTACTTC; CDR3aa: CAWSNPGLAGSYEQYF
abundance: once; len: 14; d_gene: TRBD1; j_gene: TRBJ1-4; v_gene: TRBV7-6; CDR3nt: TGTGCCAGCAGCTTAGGGGGACAGGGGGAAAAACTGTTTTTT; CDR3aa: CASSLGGQGEKLFF
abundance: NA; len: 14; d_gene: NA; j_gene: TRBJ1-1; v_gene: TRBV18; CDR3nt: TGTGCCAGCTCACCGGAGGCGCGGGACACTGAAGCTTTCTTT; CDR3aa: CASSPEARDTEAFF
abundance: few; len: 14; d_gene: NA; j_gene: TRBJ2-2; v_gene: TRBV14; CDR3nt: TGTGCCAGCAGCCGTATCGGGGACACCGGGGAGCTGTTTTTT; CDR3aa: CASSRIGDTGELFF
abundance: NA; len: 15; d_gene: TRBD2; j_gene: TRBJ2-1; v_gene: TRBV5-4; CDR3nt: TGTGCCAGCAGCTTGGGTCAACGGGAGGCAGATGAGCAGTTCTTC; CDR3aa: CASSLGQREADEQFF
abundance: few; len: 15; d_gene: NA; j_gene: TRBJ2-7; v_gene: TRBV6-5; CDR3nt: TGTGCCAGCAGTCCTGGGGGCTTCAGGGGCCACGAGCAGTACTTC; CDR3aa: CASSPGGFRGHEQYF
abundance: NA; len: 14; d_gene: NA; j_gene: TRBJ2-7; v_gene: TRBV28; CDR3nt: TGTGCCAGCAGTCTCCAGGGAGGTAGGAGTGAGCAGTACTTC; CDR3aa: CASSLQGGRSEQYF
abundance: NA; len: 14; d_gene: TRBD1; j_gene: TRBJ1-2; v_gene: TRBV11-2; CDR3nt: TGTGCCACCGACCGGGACAGATCAAACTATGGCTACACCTTC; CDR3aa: CATDRDRSNYGYTF
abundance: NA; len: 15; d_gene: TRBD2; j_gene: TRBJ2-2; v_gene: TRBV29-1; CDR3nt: TGCAGCGTTGCTGGACTAGCGGGAGCAACCGGGGAGCTGTTTTTT; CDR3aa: CSVAGLAGATGELFF
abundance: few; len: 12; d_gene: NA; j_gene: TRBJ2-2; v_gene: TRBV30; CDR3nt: TGTGCCTGGAGTGTAAGCCCCGGGGAGCTGTTTTTT; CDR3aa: CAWSVSPGELFF
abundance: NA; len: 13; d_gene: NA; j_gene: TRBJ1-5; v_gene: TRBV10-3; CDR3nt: TGTGCCATCGCGTCCCGAGTCAATCAGCCCCAGCATTTT; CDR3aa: CAIASRVNQPQHF
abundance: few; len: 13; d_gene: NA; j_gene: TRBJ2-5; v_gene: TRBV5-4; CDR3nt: TGTGCCAGCAGCTTGCCGGGCCAAGAGACCCAGTACTTC; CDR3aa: CASSLPGQETQYF
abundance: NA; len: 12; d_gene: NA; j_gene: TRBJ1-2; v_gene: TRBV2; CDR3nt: TGTGCCAGCACGAAGGGGGACTATGGCTACACCTTC; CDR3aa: CASTKGDYGYTF
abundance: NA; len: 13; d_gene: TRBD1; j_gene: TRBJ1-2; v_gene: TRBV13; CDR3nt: TGTGCCAGCATGCTACAGGGGAACTATGGCTACACCTTC; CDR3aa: CASMLQGNYGYTF
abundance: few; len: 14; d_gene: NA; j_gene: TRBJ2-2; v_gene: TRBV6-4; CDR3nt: TGTGCCAGCAGTGGGGAGCACTACACCGGGGAGCTGTTTTTT; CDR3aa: CASSGEHYTGELFF
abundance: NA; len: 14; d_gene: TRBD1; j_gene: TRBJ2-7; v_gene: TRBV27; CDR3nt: TGTGCCAGCAAGCCGGGACAGGGGCCCCACGAGCAGTACTTC; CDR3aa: CASKPGQGPHEQYF
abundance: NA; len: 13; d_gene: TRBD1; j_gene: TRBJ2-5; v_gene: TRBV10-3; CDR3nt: TGTGCCATCAGTTCAGGGGGAGAGGAGACCCAGTACTTC; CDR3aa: CAISSGGEETQYF
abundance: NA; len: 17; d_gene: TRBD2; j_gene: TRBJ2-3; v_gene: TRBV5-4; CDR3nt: TGTGCCAGCAGCTTCGTAGGGCTAGCGGGAGGGATAGATACGCAGTATTTT; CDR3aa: CASSFVGLAGGIDTQYF
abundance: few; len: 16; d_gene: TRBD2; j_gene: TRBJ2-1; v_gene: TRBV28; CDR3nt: TGTGCCAGCATCACCCCAACAACGCTAGCGGTAGGTGAGCAGTTCTTC; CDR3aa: CASITPTTLAVGEQFF
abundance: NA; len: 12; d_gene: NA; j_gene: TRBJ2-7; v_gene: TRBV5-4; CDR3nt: TGTGCCAGCATCAGCGGATCTTACGAGCAGTACTTC; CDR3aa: CASISGSYEQYF
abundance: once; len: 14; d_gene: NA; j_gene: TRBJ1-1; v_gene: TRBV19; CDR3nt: TGTGCCAGTAGTGCAAAGGTCCGCGGCACTGAAGCTTTCTTT; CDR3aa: CASSAKVRGTEAFF
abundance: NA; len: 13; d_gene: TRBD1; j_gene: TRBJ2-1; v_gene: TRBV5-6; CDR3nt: TGTGCCAGCAGCTTAACAGGGGTCGATGAGCAGTTCTTC; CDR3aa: CASSLTGVDEQFF
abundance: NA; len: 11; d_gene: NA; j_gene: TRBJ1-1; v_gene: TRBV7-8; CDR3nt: TGTGCCAGCAGTCAAGAGCCGGAAGCTTTCTTT; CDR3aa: CASSQEPEAFF
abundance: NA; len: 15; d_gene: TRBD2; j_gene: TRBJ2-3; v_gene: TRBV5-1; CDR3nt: TGCGCCAGCAGCCCGGCTAGCGGGAGGACAGATACGCAGTATTTT; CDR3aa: CASSPASGRTDTQYF
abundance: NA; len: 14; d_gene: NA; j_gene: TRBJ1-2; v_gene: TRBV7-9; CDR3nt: TGTGCCAGCAGTTCTTCTGGAGCCGCCTATGGCTACACCTTC; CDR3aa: CASSSSGAAYGYTF
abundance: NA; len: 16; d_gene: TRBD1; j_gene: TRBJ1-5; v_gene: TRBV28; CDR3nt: TGTGCCAGCAGTGGAACCAGGGGGCAGAGCAATCAGCCCCAGCATTTT; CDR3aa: CASSGTRGQSNQPQHF
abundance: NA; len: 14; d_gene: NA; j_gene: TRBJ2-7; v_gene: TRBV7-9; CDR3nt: TGTGCCAGCAGCTCCCGGGACAAATCCTACGAGCAGTACTTC; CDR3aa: CASSSRDKSYEQYF
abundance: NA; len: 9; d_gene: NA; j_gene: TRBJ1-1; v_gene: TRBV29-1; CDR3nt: TGCAGCGTTGAAGCGGCCCGGGGCTTT; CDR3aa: CSVEAARGF
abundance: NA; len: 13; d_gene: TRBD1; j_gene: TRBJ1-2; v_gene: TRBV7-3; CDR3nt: TGTGCCAGCAGCTTAGACAGGGTCTATGGCTACACCTTC; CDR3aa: CASSLDRVYGYTF
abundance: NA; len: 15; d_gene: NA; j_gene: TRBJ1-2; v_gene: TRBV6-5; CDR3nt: TGTGCCAGCAGTTACACAGGGACGGGAGGAGATGGCTACACCTTC; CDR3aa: CASSYTGTGGDGYTF
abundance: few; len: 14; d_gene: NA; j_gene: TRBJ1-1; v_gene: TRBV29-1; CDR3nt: TGCAGCGTTCAAAGCGGACGGGAAAACACTGAAGCTTTCTTT; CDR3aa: CSVQSGRENTEAFF
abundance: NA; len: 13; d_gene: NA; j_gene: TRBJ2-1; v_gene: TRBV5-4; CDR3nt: TGTGCCAGCAGCTCTCCCCTGGACAGACAGCAGTTCTTC; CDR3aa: CASSSPLDRQQFF